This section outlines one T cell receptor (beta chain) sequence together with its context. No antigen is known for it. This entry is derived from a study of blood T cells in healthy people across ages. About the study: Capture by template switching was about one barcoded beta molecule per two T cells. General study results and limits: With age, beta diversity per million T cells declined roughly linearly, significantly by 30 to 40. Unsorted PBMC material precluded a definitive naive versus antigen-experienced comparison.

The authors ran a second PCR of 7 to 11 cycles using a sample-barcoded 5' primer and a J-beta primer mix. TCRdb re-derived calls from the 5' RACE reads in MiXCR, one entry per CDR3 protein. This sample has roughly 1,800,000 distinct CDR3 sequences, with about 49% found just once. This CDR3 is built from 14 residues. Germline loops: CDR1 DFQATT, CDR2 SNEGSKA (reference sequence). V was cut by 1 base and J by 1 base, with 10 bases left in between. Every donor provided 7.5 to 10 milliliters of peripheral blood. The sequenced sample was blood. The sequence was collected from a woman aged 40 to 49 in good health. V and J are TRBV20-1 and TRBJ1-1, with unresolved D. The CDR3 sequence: CSARVPKGNTEAFF. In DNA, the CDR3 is TGCAGTGCTAGAGTCCCGAAGGGGAACACTGAAGCTTTCTTT.